This is a list of T cell receptor beta chains from one sample in a study of shared clonotypes between healthy human individuals. The protocol was immunoSEQ multiplex PCR, while the TCRdb copy is restricted to in-frame clones and leaves out a portion. Counted here are about 2.4 million clones, just over 90% occurring once; the ten biggest clones make up roughly 0.13%. The specimen sequenced was naive CD4+ T cells sorted from blood. These receptors originate from a man aged 18 to 29 in good health. Each CDR3 is given with its conserved first and last residue. The D gene is left open where the match is weak. The size field is filled for only some rows; it gives once, few, many or a size class.

TRBV27	NA	TRBD1	TRBJ1-4	CASSDRALNEKLFF	TGTGCCAGCAGCGACAGGGCCCTTAATGAAAAACTGTTTTTT
TRBV18	once	TRBD1	TRBJ2-7	CASSPSRDRAYEQYF	TGTGCCAGCTCACCCTCTAGGGACAGGGCCTACGAGCAGTACTTC
TRBV5-4	NA	TRBD2	TRBJ2-7	CASSLLGAGSYEQYF	TGTGCCAGCAGCTTGCTAGGAGCGGGGTCCTACGAGCAGTACTTC
TRBV14	NA	NA	TRBJ1-2	CASSQDLSYGYTF	TGTGCCAGCAGCCAAGATCTGAGCTATGGCTACACCTTC
TRBV15	NA	NA	TRBJ2-7	CATSPTQVGNYYEQYF	TGTGCCACCAGCCCAACTCAGGTTGGAAACTATTACGAGCAGTACTTC
TRBV15	NA	NA	TRBJ1-4	CATSRDLGSANEKLFF	TGTGCCACCAGCAGAGATCTGGGTTCGGCTAATGAAAAACTGTTTTTT
TRBV6-5	NA	TRBD1	TRBJ1-2	CASRTTGDYGYTF	TGTGCCAGCAGGACGACAGGGGACTATGGCTACACCTTC
TRBV4-1	NA	NA	TRBJ1-5	CASSQVSFDQPQHF	TGCGCCAGCAGCCAAGTTTCCTTTGATCAGCCCCAGCATTTT
TRBV19	few	NA	TRBJ1-5	CASSIEGHGQPQHF	TGTGCCAGTAGTATAGAAGGGCATGGTCAGCCCCAGCATTTT
TRBV6-6	NA	NA	TRBJ1-4	CASSYGQPNEKLFF	TGTGCCAGCAGTTACGGGCAGCCTAATGAAAAACTGTTTTTT
TRBV6-6	NA	TRBD1	TRBJ2-7	CASSPWDSPKLYEQYF	TGTGCCAGCAGCCCCTGGGACAGCCCTAAATTATACGAGCAGTACTTC
TRBV7-2	NA	NA	TRBJ2-7	CASSPYDGGSYEQYF	TGTGCCAGCAGCCCCTACGACGGCGGCTCCTACGAGCAGTACTTC
TRBV19	NA	TRBD2	TRBJ2-2	CASRREFGTGELFF	TGTGCCAGCAGGCGGGAGTTCGGCACCGGGGAGCTGTTTTTT
TRBV19	NA	NA	TRBJ1-4	CASRRDPRGTNEKLFF	TGTGCCAGTAGACGGGACCCCCGAGGGACTAATGAAAAACTGTTTTTT
TRBV28	NA	NA	TRBJ2-7	CSTRAAGSYEQYF	TGTTCCACGAGGGCAGCGGGCTCCTACGAGCAGTACTTC
TRBV23-1	NA	TRBD1	TRBJ1-4	CASSLVGQGYEKLFF	TGCGCCAGCAGTCTGGTTGGACAGGGCTACGAAAAACTGTTTTTT
TRBV28	NA	NA	TRBJ1-6	CASSLITRESPLHF	TGTGCCAGCAGTTTAATAACAAGGGAATCACCCCTCCACTTT
TRBV5-1	few	NA	TRBJ1-4	CASSTGTPPGGEKLFF	TGCGCCAGCAGCACTGGGACTCCCCCGGGTGGTGAAAAACTGTTTTTT
TRBV18	NA	NA	TRBJ2-3	CASSPPKGGRTDTQYF	TGTGCCAGCTCACCACCGAAGGGGGGGCGGACAGATACGCAGTATTTT
TRBV7-9	NA	TRBD2	TRBJ2-7	CASSLELAGYYEQYF	TGTGCCAGCAGCTTAGAACTAGCGGGTTACTACGAGCAGTACTTC
TRBV9	NA	NA	TRBJ2-2	CASSDRAGELFF	TGTGCCAGCAGCGACAGGGCCGGGGAGCTGTTTTTT
TRBV10-3	NA	NA	TRBJ2-7	CAISERASVNYEQYF	TGTGCCATCAGTGAGCGGGCTAGCGTCAACTACGAGCAGTACTTC
TRBV6-5	NA	NA	TRBJ2-5	CASSYSGPQETQYF	TGTGCCAGCAGTTACTCGGGCCCACAAGAGACCCAGTACTTC
TRBV10-1	NA	NA	TRBJ2-1	CASSEVSSSKQFF	TGCGCCAGCAGTGAGGTCTCTAGCAGTAAGCAGTTCTTC
TRBV7-2	NA	NA	TRBJ1-6	CASSLPPRGGVNSPLHF	TGTGCCAGCAGCCTCCCCCCGCGCGGGGGTGTAAATTCACCCCTCCACTTT